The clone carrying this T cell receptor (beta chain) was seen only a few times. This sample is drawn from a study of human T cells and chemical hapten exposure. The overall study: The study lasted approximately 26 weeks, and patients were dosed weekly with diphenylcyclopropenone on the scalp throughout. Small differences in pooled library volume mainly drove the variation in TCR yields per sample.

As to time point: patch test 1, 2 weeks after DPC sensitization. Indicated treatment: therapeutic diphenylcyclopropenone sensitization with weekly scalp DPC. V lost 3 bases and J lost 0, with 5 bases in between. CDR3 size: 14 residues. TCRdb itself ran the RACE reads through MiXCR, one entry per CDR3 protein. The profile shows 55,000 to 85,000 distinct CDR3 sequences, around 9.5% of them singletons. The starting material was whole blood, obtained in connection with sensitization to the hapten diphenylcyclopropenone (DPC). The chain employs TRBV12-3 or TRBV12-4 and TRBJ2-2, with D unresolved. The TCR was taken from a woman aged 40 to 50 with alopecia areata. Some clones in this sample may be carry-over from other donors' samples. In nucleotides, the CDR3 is TGTGCCAGCAGTTTTCCACCGAACACCGGGGAGCTGTTTTTT. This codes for CASSFPPNTGELFF.